Listed below are T cell receptor beta chains from one sample, sequenced in a study of shared clonotypes between healthy human individuals. Profiled with immunoSEQ multiplex PCR; TCRdb holds only in-frame clones, not every one. The repertoire consists of about 980,000 clones, with less than 85% occurring once and the leading ten covering about 1.5%. The material sequenced was memory CD4+ T cells sorted from blood. The origin of the receptors is a man between 18 and 29 years old in good health. The CDR3 runs from the conserved cysteine through the conserved F or W. D genes are given only for firm matches. Rows give clone size only sometimes, using once, few, many, or a class for an expanded clone.

. | . | 14 | TRBJ2-3 | TRBV5-1 | CASKRAGEIDTQYF | TGCGCCAGCAAACGGGCAGGGGAGATAGATACGCAGTATTTT
. | . | 13 | TRBJ2-5 | TRBV11-2 | CASSQRRWETQYF | TGTGCCAGCAGCCAGAGAAGGTGGGAGACCCAGTACTTC
. | TRBD1 | 16 | TRBJ2-3 | TRBV19 | CASSLQGTGWTDTQYF | TGTGCCAGTAGTCTCCAAGGGACAGGTTGGACAGATACGCAGTATTTT
. | . | 14 | TRBJ2-7 | TRBV28 | CASSRVRLPYEQYF | TGTGCCAGCAGCCGGGTACGGCTACCCTACGAGCAGTACTTC
. | TRBD1 | 15 | TRBJ1-1 | TRBV7-3 | CASSFGTGGITEAFF | TGTGCCAGCAGCTTCGGGACAGGGGGTATTACTGAAGCTTTCTTT
. | TRBD1 | 14 | TRBJ1-2 | TRBV6-1 | CASSSDRGGHGYTF | TGTGCCAGCAGTTCCGACAGGGGGGGACATGGCTACACCTTC
. | TRBD2 | 15 | TRBJ2-2 | TRBV10-3 | CASSLGEGRIGELFF | TGTGCCTCCTCATTAGGGGAGGGCCGAATCGGGGAGCTGTTTTTT
. | . | 11 | TRBJ2-3 | TRBV27 | CASRTADTQYF | TGTGCCAGCAGGACAGCAGATACGCAGTATTTT
few | . | 15 | TRBJ2-4 | TRBV30 | CAWSVQGRAKNIQYF | TGTGCCTGGAGTGTACAAGGCAGGGCCAAAAACATTCAGTACTTC
. | TRBD2 | 15 | TRBJ2-5 | TRBV5-1 | CASSRLAGRQETQYF | TGCGCCAGCAGCAGACTAGCGGGGAGACAAGAGACCCAGTACTTC
. | . | 16 | TRBJ1-1 | TRBV28 | CASSLSGSLKNTEAFF | TGTGCCAGCAGTTTATCGGGCTCCCTTAAGAACACTGAAGCTTTCTTT
. | . | 13 | TRBJ1-2 | TRBV28 | CASRWGGNYGYTF | TGTGCCAGCAGATGGGGCGGTAACTATGGCTACACCTTC
. | . | 13 | TRBJ1-1 | TRBV5-1 | CASSLGQDTEAFF | TGCGCCAGCAGCTTGGGACAGGACACTGAAGCTTTCTTT
. | . | 14 | TRBJ1-6 | TRBV5-1 | CASSFQGDNSPLHF | TGCGCCAGCAGCTTCCAGGGCGATAATTCACCCCTCCACTTT
. | TRBD1 | 14 | TRBJ2-3 | TRBV5-1 | CASSLGTGADTQYF | TGCGCCAGCAGCCTAGGGACAGGGGCGGATACGCAGTATTTT
. | . | 12 | TRBJ1-4 | TRBV2 | CASRWGNEKLFF | TGTGCCAGCAGGTGGGGAAATGAAAAACTGTTTTTT
. | . | 14 | TRBJ1-1 | TRBV5-4 | CASSLPGQNTEAFF | TGTGCCAGCAGCTTACCGGGACAGAACACTGAAGCTTTCTTT
. | TRBD2 | 15 | TRBJ2-3 | TRBV7-2 | CASSFGLAGSDTQYF | TGTGCCAGCAGCTTTGGACTAGCGGGATCAGATACGCAGTATTTT
few | . | 13 | TRBJ1-5 | TRBV30 | CAWSVRGGQPQHF | TGTGCCTGGAGTGTTAGGGGTGGACAGCCCCAGCATTTT